This TCR beta chain was profiled in a study of graft-versus-host responses after intestinal transplantation. Study background: Every one of the recipients received anti-thymocyte globulin induction and afterwards took tacrolimus and steroids for approximately 3 years. Overall study findings and caveats: The presence of high graft-versus-host to host-versus-graft clonal ratios in allografts characterized patients with graft-donor T cell macrochimerism. Analysis identified GvH clones in recipient marrow, with some appearing first in ileum or blood. There was an association between peak levels of circulating GvH clones and early post-transplant HvG declines.

CDR1 is GTSNPN, CDR2 SVGIG, per germline (reference sequence). The V and J ends lost 1 base and 10 bases respectively, with 19 bases between them. The CDR3 runs to 14 residues. Points on this clone: No antigen is known for it.

Sequencing used immunoSEQ multiplex PCR; TCRdb keeps in-frame clones, though not all of them. The sample has approximately 86,000 clones; about nine tenths are singletons. The origin of this receptor is a human donor who received an intestinal transplant. The source material was unstimulated CD4+ T cells sorted from spleen or lymph node cells, sampled before intestinal transplant. The chain uses TRBV30 and TRBJ1-1, with D perhaps TRBD1 (6 bases). The CDR3 bases are TGTGCCTGGAGTGCGCAGGGGCCCGGGGGGGGAGCTTTCTTT. The encoded protein is CAWSAQGPGGGAFF.